This passage covers 16 T cell receptor beta chains from one sample sequenced in a study of T-cell memory formation after mild COVID-19 (TCRdb year 2021). Libraries were built with 5' RACE. Sequencing instrument: Illumina NovaSeq 6000. TCRdb redid the processing of the public reads, applying fastp at Q25 and MiXCR, and retained in-frame beta chains. Each entry is one CDR3 protein sequence, shown with its most common DNA and genes. The sample table records 300,000 to 350,000 distinct CDR3 sequences; about 13% of these occur just once. Approximately 21% of the sample comes from the top ten. Source material: PBMCs or a T cell subset sorted from them (not recorded which). The receptors derive from a young man who had mild COVID-19 (a few samples of this study predate the infection). The sample titles of this study are shuffled in the database, so cell type and time point are left out; the donor was told from shared clones.

Regarding this clonotype: This may come from a read error, since a much larger clone is one base off. This chain uses TRBV12-3 or TRBV12-4 with TRBJ1-2, with 9 bases identical to TRBD1. This CDR3 contains 13 residues. The V gene end was trimmed by 7 bases and the J gene end by 4 bases; junction bases not matched to a gene: 4. The CDR3 region is CASNPGQGYGYTF. The CDR3, as DNA: TGTGCCAGCAACCCGGGACAGGGCTATGGCTACACCTTC.

DNA of the CDR3: TGTGCCAGCAGTTTTGCAGGGGGCTACGAGCAGTACTTC. It is translated as CASSFAGGYEQYF. The chain recombines TRBV12-3 or TRBV12-4 with TRBJ2-7; 7 nucleotides line up with TRBD1. The CDR3 is made up of 13 amino acids. After removal of 3 bases from V and 3 bases from J, the junction contained 2 bases not matched to a gene.

Details on this clonotype: It may be a read error: a sequence one base away is much more abundant. The V and J genes are TRBV12-3 or TRBV12-4 and TRBJ2-2; no clear D. This CDR3 region has 13 residues. The CDR3 is CDSSLNRAGELFF. DNA for the CDR3: TGTGACAGCAGTTTAAATCGGGCCGGGGAGCTGTTTTTT.

This clonotype was seen at least ten times. J is TRBJ1-2 and V is TRBV7-2; no clear D gene. Trimming removed 1 base from V and 6 bases from J, with 12 bases in between. Germline lookup yields CDR1 SGHTA and CDR2 FQGNSA. The CDR3 totals 14 residues. CDR3 protein: CASSLVGSPNGYTF. The CDR3 DNA sequence: TGTGCCAGCAGCTTAGTGGGCAGCCCTAATGGCTACACCTTC.

This clonotype was counted a single time. This chain joins TRBV11-2 and TRBJ1-2, with D possibly TRBD1 on 6 matching bases. The length of the CDR3 is 16 residues. V was clipped by 5 bases and J by 3 bases, with 19 bases between them. The germline V gene has CDR1 SGHAT and CDR2 FQNNGV. The CDR3 coding sequence is TGTGCCAGCAGCGTCTCCGGGACATGGGTATACTATGGCTACACCTTC. This gives the protein CASSVSGTWVYYGYTF.

This clonotype has a count of ten or more. V usage is TRBV11-2 and J usage is TRBJ2-4; TRBD1 is a possible D gene (6 bases). V was pared by 0 bases and J by 0 bases, with 15 bases between. Germline CDR1 is SGHAT and CDR2 is FQNNGV. This CDR3 has 18 amino acids. The CDR3 nucleotides read TGTGCCAGCAGCTTAGAGGGTCGTGGGGGCTTAGCCAAAAACATTCAGTACTTC. As protein: CASSLEGRGGLAKNIQYF.

The chain joins TRBV3-1 to TRBJ1-2, with 8 bases lining up with TRBD1. Germline-derived CDR1 and CDR2 are LGHDT and YNNKEL (reference sequence). The CDR3 loop spans 15 amino acids. With 2 bases clipped from V and 7 bases from J, the junction kept 9 bases outside the gene matches. The CDR3 loop reads CASSQRDRPKGGYTF. For the CDR3, the DNA is TGTGCCAGCAGCCAACGGGACAGGCCTAAAGGTGGCTACACCTTC.

The rearrangement links TRBV4-3 to TRBJ1-1; D is ambiguous. The germline gives CDR1 LGHNA, CDR2 YSLEER. The CDR3 extends over 13 amino acids. Trimming removed 2 bases at V and 5 bases at J, with 9 bases between. This CDR3 is CASSQFAGTEAFF. CDR3 nucleotide sequence: TGCGCCAGCAGCCAATTTGCCGGTACTGAAGCTTTCTTT.

This sequence joins TRBV12-3 or TRBV12-4 and TRBJ1-4; 10 nucleotides align to TRBD1. Trimming at V came to 6 bases and at J to 8 bases, leaving 6 bases not matched to a gene. This CDR3 has 14 amino acids. CDR3 bases: TGTGCCAGCAGGGAGGAGACAGGGGGCGAAAAACTGTTTTTT. As protein: CASREETGGEKLFF.

This clonotype appeared a single time. This chain connects TRBV6-2 or TRBV6-3 to TRBJ2-7; D possibly corresponds to TRBD1 (6 bases). Trimming left V 6 bases short and J 3 bases short, with 15 bases between. CDR3 size: 14 residues. Looked up from germline, CDR1 is MNHEY and CDR2 is SVGEGT. CDR3 bases: TGTGCCAGCAGACCCGGGACAACTTACTACGAGCAGTACGTC. Translation: CASRPGTTYYEQYV.

This clonotype occurred a few times. The chain links TRBV23-1 to TRBJ2-1, with 12 bases that match TRBD2. TRBV23-1 is an open reading frame, and its role is uncertain. This CDR3 has 15 residues. J was trimmed by 5 bases and V by 7 bases; bases with no gene match: 6. The DNA for the CDR3 is TGCGCCAGCACAACTAGCGGGGGGCCACACAATGAGCAGTTCTTC. Residues: CASTTSGGPHNEQFF.

This clonotype was seen more than once but under ten times. The chain employs TRBV5-1 and TRBJ2-2, with D possibly being TRBD1 or TRBD2 (5 bases each). The V and J ends lost 0 bases and 6 bases respectively, with 12 bases between them. Germline V gene lookup returns CDR1 SGHRS and CDR2 YFSETQ. The CDR3 length is 15 residues. This CDR3 reads CASSLDGSGPGELFF. As DNA, the CDR3 is TGCGCCAGCAGCTTGGACGGGTCGGGACCCGGGGAGCTGTTTTTT. Complete variable domain (other parts from reference TRBV5-1 and TRBJ2-2): KAGVTQTPRYLIKTRGQQVTLSCSPISGHRSVSWYQQTPGQGLQFLFEYFSETQRNKGNFPGRFSGRQFSNSRSEMNVSTLELGDSALYLCASSLDGSGPGELFFGEGSRLTVL.

This clonotype was counted between two and nine times. V usage is TRBV12-3 or TRBV12-4 and J usage is TRBJ2-3; no reliable D call. Trimming took off 7 bases at V and 6 bases at J, with 5 bases between the two ends. CDR3 length: 10 residues. CDR3 in DNA: TGTGCCAGCACCGCCGATACGCAGTATTTT. Its translation: CASTADTQYF.

V gene TRBV7-3 combines with J gene TRBJ2-3; 11 bases fit TRBD2. The V gene's germline CDR1 is SGHTA and CDR2 FQGTGA. V shed 5 bases and J 2 bases; nucleotides not matched to a gene: 6. There are 16 residues in the CDR3. The DNA of the CDR3 is TGTGCCAGCAGCCCCGGGACTAGCGGCACCACAGATACGCAGTATTTT. Translating it yields CASSPGTSGTTDTQYF.

The chain is built from TRBV29-1 and TRBJ2-7; a weak D match, TRBD2 (6 bases). The CDR3 consists of 15 residues. CDR1 is SQVTM and CDR2 is ANQGSEA in the germline V gene. The V and J ends lost 1 base and 5 bases respectively, with 18 bases between them. CDR3: CSVEGPVQGGDEQYF. The CDR3 bases are TGCAGCGTTGAAGGGCCCGTTCAGGGCGGGGACGAGCAGTACTTC.

The gene calls are TRBV7-2 and TRBJ2-1; TRBD1 matches 10 bases. V lost 2 bases, J lost 6 bases, and 10 bases stayed unmatched. There are 17 residues in the CDR3. Germline CDR1 and CDR2: SGHTA and FQGNSA. The CDR3: CASSLILGQGVFNEQFF. The DNA of the CDR3 is TGTGCCAGCAGCTTAATACTAGGACAGGGGGTTTTCAATGAGCAGTTCTTC.